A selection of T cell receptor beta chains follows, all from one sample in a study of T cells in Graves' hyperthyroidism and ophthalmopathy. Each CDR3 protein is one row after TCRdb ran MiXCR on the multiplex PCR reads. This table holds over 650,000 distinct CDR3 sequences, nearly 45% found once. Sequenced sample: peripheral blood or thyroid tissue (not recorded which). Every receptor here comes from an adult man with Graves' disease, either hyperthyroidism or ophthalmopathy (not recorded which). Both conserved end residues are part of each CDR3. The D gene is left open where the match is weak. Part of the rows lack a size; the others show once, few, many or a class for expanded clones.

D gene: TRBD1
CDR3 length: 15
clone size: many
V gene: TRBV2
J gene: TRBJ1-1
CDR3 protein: CASSGGDRGNTEAFF
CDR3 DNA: TGTGCCAGCAGTGGCGGGGACAGAGGGAACACTGAAGCTTTCTTT

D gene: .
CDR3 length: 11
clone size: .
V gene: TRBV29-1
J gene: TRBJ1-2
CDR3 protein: CSLVGTDGYTF
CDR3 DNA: TGCAGCTTAGTCGGGACGGATGGCTACACCTTC

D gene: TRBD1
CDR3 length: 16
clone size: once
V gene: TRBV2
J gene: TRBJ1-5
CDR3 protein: CASSLNRGVSNQPQHF
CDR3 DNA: TGTGCCAGCAGTTTAAACAGGGGGGTTAGCAATCAGCCCCAGCATTTT

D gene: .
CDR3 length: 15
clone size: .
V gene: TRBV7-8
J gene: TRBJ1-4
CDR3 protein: CASSPTGGVNEKLFF
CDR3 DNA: TGTGCCAGCAGCCCCACGGGAGGGGTTAATGAAAAACTGTTTTTT

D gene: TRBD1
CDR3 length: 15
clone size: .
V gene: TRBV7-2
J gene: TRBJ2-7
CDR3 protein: CASSLMSTGLHEQYF
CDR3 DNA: TGTGCCAGCAGTCTTATGTCGACAGGGCTTCACGAGCAGTACTTC

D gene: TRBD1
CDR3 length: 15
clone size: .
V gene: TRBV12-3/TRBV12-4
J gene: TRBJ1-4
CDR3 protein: CASSFGDRVNEKLFF
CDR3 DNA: TGTGCCAGCAGCTTCGGGGACAGAGTTAATGAAAAACTGTTTTTT

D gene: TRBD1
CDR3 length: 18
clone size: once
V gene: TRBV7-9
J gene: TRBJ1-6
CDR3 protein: CASSLCPPSTGSNSPLHF
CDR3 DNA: TGTGCCAGCAGCTTATGCCCTCCCTCGACAGGGTCTAATTCACCCCTCCACTTT

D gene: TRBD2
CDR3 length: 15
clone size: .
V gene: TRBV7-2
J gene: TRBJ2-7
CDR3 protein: CASSLAVAGGYEQYF
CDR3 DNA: TGTGCCAGCAGCTTAGCAGTAGCGGGTGGCTACGAGCAGTACTTC

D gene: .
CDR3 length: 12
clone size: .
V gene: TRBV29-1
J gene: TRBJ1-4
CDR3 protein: CSVDLGNEKLFF
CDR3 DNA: TGCAGCGTGGACCTGGGGAACGAAAAACTGTTTTTT

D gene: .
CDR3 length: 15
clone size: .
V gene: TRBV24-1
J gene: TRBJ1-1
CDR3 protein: CATSDFVGVRTEAFF
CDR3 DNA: TGTGCCACCAGTGATTTCGTCGGGGTACGAACTGAAGCTTTCTTT

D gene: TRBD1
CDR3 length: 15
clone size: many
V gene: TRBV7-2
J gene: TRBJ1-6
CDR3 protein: CASSPPDRVRSPLHF
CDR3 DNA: TGTGCCAGCAGCCCACCGGACAGGGTTCGTTCACCCCTCCACTTT

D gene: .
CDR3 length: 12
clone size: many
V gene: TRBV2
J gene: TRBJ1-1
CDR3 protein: CASHSGRTEAFF
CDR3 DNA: TGTGCCTCACATTCAGGGAGAACTGAAGCTTTCTTT

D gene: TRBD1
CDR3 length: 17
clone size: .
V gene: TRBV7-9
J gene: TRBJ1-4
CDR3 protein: CASSRDRTGGWGEKLFF
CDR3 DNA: TGTGCCAGCAGCCGGGACCGGACAGGGGGCTGGGGTGAAAAACTGTTTTTT

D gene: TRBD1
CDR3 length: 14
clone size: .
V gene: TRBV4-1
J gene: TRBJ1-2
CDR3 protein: CASSQDQGAQGYTF
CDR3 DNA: TGTGCCAGCAGCCAAGATCAGGGGGCGCAGGGCTACACCTTC

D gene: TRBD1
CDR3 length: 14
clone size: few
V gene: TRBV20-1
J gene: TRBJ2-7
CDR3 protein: CSAPRTGGPYEQYF
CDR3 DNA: TGCAGTGCACCTAGGACAGGGGGCCCCTACGAGCAGTACTTC

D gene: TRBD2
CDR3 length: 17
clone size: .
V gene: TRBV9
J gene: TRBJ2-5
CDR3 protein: CASSQAPGLAGKETQYF
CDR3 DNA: TGCGCCAGCAGCCAAGCCCCGGGACTAGCGGGAAAAGAGACCCAGTACTTC

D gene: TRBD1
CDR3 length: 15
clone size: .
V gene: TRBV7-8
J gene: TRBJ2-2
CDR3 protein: CASSLGQENTGELFF
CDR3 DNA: TGTGCCAGCAGCCTCGGACAGGAGAACACCGGGGAGCTGTTTTTT

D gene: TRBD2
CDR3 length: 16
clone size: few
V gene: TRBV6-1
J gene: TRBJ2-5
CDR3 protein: CASSELAGGPSETQYF
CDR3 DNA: TGTGCCAGCAGTGAACTTGCGGGGGGGCCGTCGGAGACCCAGTACTTC

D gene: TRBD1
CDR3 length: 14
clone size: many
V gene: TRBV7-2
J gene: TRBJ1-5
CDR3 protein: CASSLTGDNQPQHF
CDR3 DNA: TGTGCCAGCAGCTTAACAGGGGACAATCAGCCCCAGCATTTT

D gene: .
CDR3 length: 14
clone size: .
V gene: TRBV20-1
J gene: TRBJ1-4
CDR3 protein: CSAMAPAPNEKLFF
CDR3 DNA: TGCAGTGCCATGGCCCCGGCACCTAATGAAAAACTGTTTTTT

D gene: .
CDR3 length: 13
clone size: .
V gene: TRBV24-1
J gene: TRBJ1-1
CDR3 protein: CASEGSTNTEAFF
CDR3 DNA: TGTGCTAGTGAGGGGAGCACGAACACTGAAGCTTTCTTT

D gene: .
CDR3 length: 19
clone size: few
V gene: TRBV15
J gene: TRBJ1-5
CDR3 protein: CATSREPTAQGFSNQPQHF
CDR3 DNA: TGTGCCACCAGCAGAGAACCTACTGCGCAGGGGTTTTCCAATCAGCCCCAGCATTTT

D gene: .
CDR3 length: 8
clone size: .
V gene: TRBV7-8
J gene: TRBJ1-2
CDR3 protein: CASSTYTF
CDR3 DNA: TGTGCCAGCAGCACCTACACCTTC

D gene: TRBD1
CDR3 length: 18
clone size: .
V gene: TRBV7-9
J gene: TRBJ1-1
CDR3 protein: CASRPHTGTGGEGTEAFF
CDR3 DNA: TGTGCCAGCAGACCCCATACCGGGACAGGGGGCGAAGGCACTGAAGCTTTCTTT

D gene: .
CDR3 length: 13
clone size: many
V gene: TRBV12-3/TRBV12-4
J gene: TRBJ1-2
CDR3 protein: CASSPGTYGGYTF
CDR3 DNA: TGTGCCAGCAGCCCCGGGACGTATGGGGGGTACACCTTC

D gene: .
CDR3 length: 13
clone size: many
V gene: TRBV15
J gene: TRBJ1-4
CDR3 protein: CATSRSGNEKLFF
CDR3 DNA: TGTGCCACCAGCAGATCGGGTAATGAAAAACTGTTTTTT